What follows describes a single TCR beta chain. What it binds is not known. This sample was taken from a study of shared clonotypes between healthy human individuals. On the study more broadly: Per-donor plates numbered three CD4 naive, three CD4 memory, two CD8 naive and one CD8 memory. General observations from the study: The study sampled only blood, and tissue repertoires likely differ.

Data came from immunoSEQ multiplex PCR; TCRdb stores just in-frame clones and leaves some out. In the table there are 2 million or so clones, 85% to 95% of which are singletons. The receptor comes from a young man in good health. The sample taken for sequencing was naive CD4+ T cells sorted from blood. Subset: CD45RA+ positively selected.

As DNA, the CDR3 is TGCGCCAGCAGTGGAGGAGTCCGGCCCTACGAGCAGTACTTC. Protein product: CASSGGVRPYEQYF. The gene calls are TRBV10-1 and TRBJ2-7; D remains ambiguous. The germline V gene encodes CDR1 WNHNN and CDR2 SYGVQD (reference sequence). V was pared by 4 bases and J by 2 bases, with 12 bases between. The CDR3 sequence is 14 residues long.